The sequence of this T cell receptor (beta chain) was determined in a study of CD8+ T cells in alopecia areata. Extracted RNA was reverse transcribed into cDNA, the sequencing template. Sequencing used immunoSEQ multiplex PCR; TCRdb keeps in-frame clones, though not all of them. The sample includes fewer than 40,000 clones, less than 65% of them seen just once. This clone turned up a few times. V shed 8 bases and J shed 7 bases, with 15 bases lying between them. Germline loops: CDR1 MNHEY, CDR2 SMNVEV (reference sequence). The CDR3 is made up of 12 amino acids. Sequencing was carried out using NKG2D-high CD8+ T cells sorted from blood. The V call is TRBV27, the J call TRBJ2-7; tentatively, D is TRBD1 or TRBD2 (5 bases each). The TCR comes from a human donor with alopecia areata. The CDR3 bases are TGTGCCAGCGCTTTTGGGGGTGGGGAGCAGTACTTC. Translation: CASAFGGGEQYF.